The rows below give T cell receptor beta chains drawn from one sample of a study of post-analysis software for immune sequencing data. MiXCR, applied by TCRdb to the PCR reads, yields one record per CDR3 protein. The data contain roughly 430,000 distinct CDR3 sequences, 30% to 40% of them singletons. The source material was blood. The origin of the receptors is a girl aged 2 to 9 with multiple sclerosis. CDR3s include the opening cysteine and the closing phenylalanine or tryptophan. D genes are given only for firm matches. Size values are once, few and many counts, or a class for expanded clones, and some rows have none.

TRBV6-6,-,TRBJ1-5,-,CASSQQVGQPQHF,TGTGCCAGCAGCCAACAGGTGGGTCAGCCCCAGCATTTT
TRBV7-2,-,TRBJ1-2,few,CATAALSGFYGYTF,TGTGCTACAGCAGCCCTCAGCGGGTTCTATGGCTACACCTTC
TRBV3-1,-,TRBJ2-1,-,CASSQFRETEQFF,TGTGCCAGCAGCCAATTCAGGGAAACTGAGCAGTTCTTC
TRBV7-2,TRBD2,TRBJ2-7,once,CASSLRGGEGYEQYF,TGTGCCAGCAGCTTGCGCGGGGGGGAAGGATACGAGCAGTACTTC
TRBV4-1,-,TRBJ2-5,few,CASSLYGEETQYF,TGCGCCAGCAGCCTATATGGGGAAGAGACCCAGTACTTC
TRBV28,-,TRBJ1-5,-,CASSLEGYSNQPQHF,TGTGCCAGCAGTTTAGAGGGGTATAGCAATCAGCCCCAGCATTTT
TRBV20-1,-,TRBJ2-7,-,CSAKPGLPYEQYF,TGCAGTGCTAAACCGGGACTCCCCTACGAGCAGTACTTC
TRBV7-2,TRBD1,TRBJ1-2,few,CASSVGQGYGYTF,TGTGCCAGCAGCGTTGGACAGGGCTATGGCTACACCTTC
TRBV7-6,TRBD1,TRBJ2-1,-,CASSLRTGLNEQFF,TGTGCCAGCAGCTTAAGGACAGGGCTCAATGAGCAGTTCTTC
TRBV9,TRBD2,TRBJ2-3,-,CASSGSGNQADTQYF,TGTGCCAGCAGCGGGAGCGGGAATCAGGCAGATACGCAGTATTTT
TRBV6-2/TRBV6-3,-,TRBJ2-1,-,CASSTRRYGSYNEQFF,TGTGCCAGCAGTACACGTAGGTACGGCTCCTACAATGAGCAGTTCTTC
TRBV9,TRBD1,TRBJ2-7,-,CASSATTGGFEQYF,TGTGCCAGCAGCGCTACTACAGGGGGCTTCGAGCAGTACTTC
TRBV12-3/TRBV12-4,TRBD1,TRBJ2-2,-,CASSLQGANTGELFF,TGTGCCAGCAGTTTACAGGGGGCTAACACCGGGGAGCTGTTTTTT
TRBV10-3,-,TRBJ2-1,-,CAISEISYNERFF,TGTGCCATCAGTGAAATCTCCTACAATGAGCGGTTCTTC
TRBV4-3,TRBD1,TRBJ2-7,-,CASSQYGTATYEQYF,TGCGCCAGCAGCCAGTACGGGACAGCTACCTACGAGCAGTACTTC
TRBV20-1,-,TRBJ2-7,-,CSASSGTASSYEQYF,TGCAGTGCTAGTTCCGGGACGGCGAGCTCCTACGAGCAGTACTTC
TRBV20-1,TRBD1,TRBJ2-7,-,CSALGQGSSYEQYF,TGCAGTGCCTTGGGACAGGGAAGCTCCTACGAGCAGTACTTC
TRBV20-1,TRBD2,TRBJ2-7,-,CSATGLASYEQYF,TGCAGTGCTACGGGACTAGCGTCGTACGAGCAGTACTTC
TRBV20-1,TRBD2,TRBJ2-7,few,CSVQGLATYEQYF,TGCAGTGTCCAGGGACTAGCAACCTACGAGCAGTACTTC
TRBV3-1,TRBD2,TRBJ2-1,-,CASSQDAGTRSYNEQFF,TGTGCCAGCAGCCAAGATGCCGGGACTAGATCATACAATGAGCAGTTCTTC
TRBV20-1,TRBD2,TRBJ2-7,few,CSARPLGLAGTYEQYF,TGCAGTGCTAGACCTCTGGGACTAGCGGGAACCTACGAGCAGTACTTC
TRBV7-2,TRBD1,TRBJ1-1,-,CASSFGGGMSNTEAFF,TGTGCCAGCAGCTTCGGAGGGGGCATGTCGAACACTGAAGCTTTCTTT
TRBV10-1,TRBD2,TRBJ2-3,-,CASSELEGGTTDTQYF,TGCGCCAGCAGTGAGCTCGAGGGAGGGACCACAGATACGCAGTATTTT
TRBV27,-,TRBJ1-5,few,CASSLFPYQPQHF,TGTGCCAGCAGTTTATTCCCATATCAGCCCCAGCATTTT
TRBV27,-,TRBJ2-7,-,CASSRSAVLSSYEQYF,TGTGCCAGCAGTCGGTCGGCGGTCCTTAGCTCCTACGAGCAGTACTTC